The TCR beta chain under discussion was sequenced for a study of T cell responses to AZD1222 COVID-19 vaccine (dated by TCRdb to about 2021). About the full investigation: AZD1222 recipients with second doses at about 4 weeks or about 12 weeks were pooled, because spike-specific TCR depth and breadth did not differ between schedules. TCR sequencing covered some 250 trial participants: 207 given two doses of AZD1222 and 26 given two doses of MenACWY control vaccine. Trial participants were enrolled by age into 18-55, 56-69 and 70-plus year subgroups, with roughly 160, 29 and 62 TCR-sequenced participants respectively.

The sample's time point label, decoded: baseline before first vaccination. Samples from vaccinated people were obtained from the UK trials COV001 and COV002, which included a single-blind randomized controlled phase 2/3 trial of AZD1222 (ChAdOx1 nCoV-19) in healthy adults. For TCRbeta chain sequencing, PBMC samples were collected from trial participants at day 0 and at day 28 after the second dose. The CDR3 regions of human TCRbeta chains were subjected to immunosequencing. Per the source publication's procedure: TCRs in the repertoires were compared against a reference library of SARS-CoV-2-specific TCRs that had been generated with the MIRA antigen-specificity platform. Breadth was defined as the fraction of unique TCRs that were SARS-CoV-2-associated. Depth was defined as the fraction of total T cells that were SARS-CoV-2-associated. Using the MIRA data, every spike-specific TCR was mapped to the spike region that the TCR reacted to and assigned to either a CD4 or a CD8 class. Log10-transformed breadth and depth values were compared by one-way ANOVA with Sidak's multiple comparisons tests. The table comes from immuneACCESS by way of TCRdb, which keeps in-frame sequences with V and J called. Part of the clones is missing from these tables; in studies checked, under half for an unresolved V gene and the rest for unknown reasons. The V and J calls and clone size are taken from that table; D and trimming were inferred from the DNA. The sample table shows about 140,000 clones, and around 90% are seen once. The ten largest clones capture approximately 3.5% of the sample.

In its sample, this clone was seen a few times. What antigen it recognizes has not been identified. Per-nucleotide qualities are absent, and no much larger clonotype sits a single base away. Counted from cysteine to phenylalanine, this CDR3 has 16 amino acids. Only the CDR3 DNA stays, 48 bases, in frame from base 1. The germline V gene gives CDR1 as MDHEN and CDR2 as SYDVKM. Deletion took 5 bases off V and 7 bases off J, with a span of 23 bases between the germline ends. What the study reported, not specific to this receptor: Epitopes outside the regions mutated in the B.1.351 and B.1.1.7 variants were reportedly recognized by nearly half of the unique spike-specific TCRs. Because no day 14 peak-response samples were available, the repertoires could be characterized only after the peak T cell response. In the small 56-69-year group, the increase in depth fell short of significance, most likely because of low power. CD4 TCRs associated with the vaccine covered the entire spike protein, and the dominant responses were in regions 160-218 and 743-854. Most participants were white British and females outnumbered males, and the authors suggested that clonal diversity may have been underestimated. Conclusions about previously exposed vaccinees are limited because only a handful of AZD1222 recipients were SARS-CoV-2 seropositive at baseline. After two AZD1222 doses, spike-specific TCR breadth and depth were significantly higher than at day 0 and than in MenACWY recipients.

Recombination connected TRBV28 to TRBJ1-2, with no confidently assigned D gene. The source is an adult in good health. Sequencing was performed on peripheral blood, taken on day 0 of AZD1222 vaccination. The CDR3 is CASSLRPEAPSFGYTF. In nucleotides, the sequence is TGTGCCAGCAGTCTCCGCCCCGAGGCTCCCAGCTTTGGCTACACCTTC.